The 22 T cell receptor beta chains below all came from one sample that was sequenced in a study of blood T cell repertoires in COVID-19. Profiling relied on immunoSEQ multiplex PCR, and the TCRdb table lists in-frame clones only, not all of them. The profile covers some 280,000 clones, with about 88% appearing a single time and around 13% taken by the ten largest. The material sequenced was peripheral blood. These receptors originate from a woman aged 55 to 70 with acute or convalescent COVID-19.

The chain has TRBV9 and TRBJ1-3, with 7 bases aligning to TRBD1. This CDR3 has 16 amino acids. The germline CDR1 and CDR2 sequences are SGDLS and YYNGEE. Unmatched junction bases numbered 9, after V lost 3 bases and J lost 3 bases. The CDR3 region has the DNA TGTGCCAGCAGCGCTCTCGGGACAGTAGGTGGAAACACCATATATTTT. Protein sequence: CASSALGTVGGNTIYF.

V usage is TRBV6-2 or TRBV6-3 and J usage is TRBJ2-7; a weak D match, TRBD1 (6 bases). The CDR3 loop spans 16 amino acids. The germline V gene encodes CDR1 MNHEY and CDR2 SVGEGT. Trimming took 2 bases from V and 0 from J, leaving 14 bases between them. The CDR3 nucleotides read TGTGCCAGCAGTTACCCCCTAGGACAGTTCTCCTACGAGCAGTACTTC. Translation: CASSYPLGQFSYEQYF.

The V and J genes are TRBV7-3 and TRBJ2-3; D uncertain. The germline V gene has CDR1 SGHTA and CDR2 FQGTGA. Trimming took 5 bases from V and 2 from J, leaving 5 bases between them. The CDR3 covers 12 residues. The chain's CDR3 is CASSPDTDTQYF. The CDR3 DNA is TGTGCCAGCAGCCCAGACACAGATACGCAGTATTTT.

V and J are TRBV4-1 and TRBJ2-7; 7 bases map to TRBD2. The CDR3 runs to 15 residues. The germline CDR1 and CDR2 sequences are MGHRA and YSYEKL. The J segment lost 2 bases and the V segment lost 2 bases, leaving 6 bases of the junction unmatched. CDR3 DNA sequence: TGCGCCAGCAGCCAACTCACCGGACTAGCCTACGAGCAGTACTTC. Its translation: CASSQLTGLAYEQYF.

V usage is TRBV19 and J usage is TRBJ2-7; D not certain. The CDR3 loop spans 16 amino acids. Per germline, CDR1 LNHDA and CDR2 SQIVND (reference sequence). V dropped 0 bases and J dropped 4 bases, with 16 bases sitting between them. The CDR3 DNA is TGTGCCAGTAGTATAGAGTCTACTAAACCGGGTTACGAGCAGTACTTC. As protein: CASSIESTKPGYEQYF.

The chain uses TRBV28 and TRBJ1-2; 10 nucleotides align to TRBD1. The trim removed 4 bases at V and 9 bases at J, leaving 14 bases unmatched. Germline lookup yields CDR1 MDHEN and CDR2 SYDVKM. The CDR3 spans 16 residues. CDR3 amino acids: CASSSAGTGALGRYTF. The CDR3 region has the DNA TGTGCCAGCAGTTCAGCCGGGACAGGGGCCTTAGGGCGCTACACCTTC.

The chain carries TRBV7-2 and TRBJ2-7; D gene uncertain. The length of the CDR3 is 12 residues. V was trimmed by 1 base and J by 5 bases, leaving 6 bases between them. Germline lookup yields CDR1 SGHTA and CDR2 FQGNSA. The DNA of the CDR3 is TGTGCCAGCAGCTTAGTTGAGAACGAGCAGTACTTC. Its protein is CASSLVENEQYF.

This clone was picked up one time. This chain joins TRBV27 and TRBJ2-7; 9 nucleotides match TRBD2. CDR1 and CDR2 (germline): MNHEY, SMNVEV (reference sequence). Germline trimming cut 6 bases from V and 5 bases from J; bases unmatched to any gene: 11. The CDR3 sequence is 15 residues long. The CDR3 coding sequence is TGTGCCAGCAGGGGTCTGGCTAGCGGGAACCACGAGCAGTACTTC. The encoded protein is CASRGLASGNHEQYF.

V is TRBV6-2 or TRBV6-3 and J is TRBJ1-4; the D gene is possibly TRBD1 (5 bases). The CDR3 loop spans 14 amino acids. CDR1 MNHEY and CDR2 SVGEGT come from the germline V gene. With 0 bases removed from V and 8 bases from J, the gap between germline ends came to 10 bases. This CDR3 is CASSYSIGEEKLFF. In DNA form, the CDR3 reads TGTGCCAGCAGTTACTCGATAGGGGAAGAAAAACTGTTTTTT.

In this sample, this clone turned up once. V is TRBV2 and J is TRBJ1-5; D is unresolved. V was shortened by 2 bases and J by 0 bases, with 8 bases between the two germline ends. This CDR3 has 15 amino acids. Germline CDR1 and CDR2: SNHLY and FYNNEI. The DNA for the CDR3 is TGTGCCAGCAGTGAAAGTCAGTATAGCAATCAGCCCCAGCATTTT. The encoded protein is CASSESQYSNQPQHF.

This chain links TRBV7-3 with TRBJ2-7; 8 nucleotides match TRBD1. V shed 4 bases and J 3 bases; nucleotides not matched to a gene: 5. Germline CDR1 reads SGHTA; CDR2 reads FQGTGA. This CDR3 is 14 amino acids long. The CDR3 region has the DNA TGTGCCAGCAGCTGGGACAGGAGCTACTACGAGCAGTACTTC. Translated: CASSWDRSYYEQYF.

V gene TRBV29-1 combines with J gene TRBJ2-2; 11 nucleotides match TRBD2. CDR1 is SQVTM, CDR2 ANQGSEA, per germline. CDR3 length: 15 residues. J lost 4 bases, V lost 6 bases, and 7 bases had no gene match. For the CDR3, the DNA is TGCAGCGTCAAACTAGCGGGAGTTGGCACCGGGGAGCTGTTTTTT. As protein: CSVKLAGVGTGELFF.

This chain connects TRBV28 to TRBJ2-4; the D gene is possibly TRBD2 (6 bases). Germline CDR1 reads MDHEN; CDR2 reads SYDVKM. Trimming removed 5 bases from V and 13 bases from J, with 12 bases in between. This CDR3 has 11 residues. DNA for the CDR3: TGTGCCAGCAGTCCTAGGGAGGACCAGTACTTC. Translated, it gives CASSPREDQYF.

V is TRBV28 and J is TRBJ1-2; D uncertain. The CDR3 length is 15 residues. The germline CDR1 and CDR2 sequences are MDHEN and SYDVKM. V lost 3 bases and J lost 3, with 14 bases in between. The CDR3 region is CASSLWAQRDYGYTF. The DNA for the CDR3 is TGTGCCAGCAGTTTGTGGGCACAGCGGGACTATGGCTACACCTTC.

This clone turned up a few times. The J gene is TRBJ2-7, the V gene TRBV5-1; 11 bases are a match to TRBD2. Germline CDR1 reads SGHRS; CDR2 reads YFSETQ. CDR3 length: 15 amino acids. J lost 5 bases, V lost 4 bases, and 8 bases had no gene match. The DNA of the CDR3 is TGCGCCAGCAGCAGGGTAGCGGGAGGGAGTCACGAGCAGTACTTC. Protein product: CASSRVAGGSHEQYF. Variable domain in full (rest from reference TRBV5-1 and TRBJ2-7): KAGVTQTPRYLIKTRGQQVTLSCSPISGHRSVSWYQQTPGQGLQFLFEYFSETQRNKGNFPGRFSGRQFSNSRSEMNVSTLELGDSALYLCASSRVAGGSHEQYFGPGTRLTVT.

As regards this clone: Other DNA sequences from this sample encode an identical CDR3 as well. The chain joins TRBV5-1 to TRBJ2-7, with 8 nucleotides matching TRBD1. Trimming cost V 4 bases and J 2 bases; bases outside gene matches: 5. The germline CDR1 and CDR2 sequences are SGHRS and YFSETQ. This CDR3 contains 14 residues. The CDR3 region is CASSPRTGTYEQYF. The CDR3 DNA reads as TGCGCCAGCAGCCCCAGGACAGGGACCTACGAGCAGTACTTC.

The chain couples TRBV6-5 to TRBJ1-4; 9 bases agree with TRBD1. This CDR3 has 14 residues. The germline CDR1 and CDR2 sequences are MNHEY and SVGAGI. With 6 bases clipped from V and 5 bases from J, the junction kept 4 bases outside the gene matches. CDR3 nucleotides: TGTGCCAGCAGGGGACAGGGTCGAAATGAAAAACTGTTTTTT. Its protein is CASRGQGRNEKLFF.

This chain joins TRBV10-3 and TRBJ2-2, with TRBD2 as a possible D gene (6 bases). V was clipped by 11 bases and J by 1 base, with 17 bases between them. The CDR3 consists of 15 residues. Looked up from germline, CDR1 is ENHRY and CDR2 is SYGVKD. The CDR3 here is CASHRGTENTGELFF. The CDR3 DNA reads TGTGCCTCCCACCGGGGGACGGAGAACACCGGGGAGCTGTTTTTT.

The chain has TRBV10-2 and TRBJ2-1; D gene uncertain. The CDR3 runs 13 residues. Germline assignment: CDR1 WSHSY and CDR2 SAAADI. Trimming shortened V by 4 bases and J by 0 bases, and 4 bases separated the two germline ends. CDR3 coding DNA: TGCGCCAGCAGTGCGGGCTCCTACAATGAGCAGTTCTTC. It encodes CASSAGSYNEQFF.

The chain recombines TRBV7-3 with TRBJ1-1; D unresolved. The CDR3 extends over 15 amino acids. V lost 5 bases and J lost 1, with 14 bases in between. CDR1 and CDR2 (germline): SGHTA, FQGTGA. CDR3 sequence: CASSPRGERNTEAFF. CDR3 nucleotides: TGTGCCAGCAGCCCCCGCGGGGAACGGAACACTGAAGCTTTCTTT.

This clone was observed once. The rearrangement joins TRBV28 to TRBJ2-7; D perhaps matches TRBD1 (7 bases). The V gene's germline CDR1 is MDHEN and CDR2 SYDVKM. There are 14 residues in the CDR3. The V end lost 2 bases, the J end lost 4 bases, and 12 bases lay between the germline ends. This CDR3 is CASSLAGQPYEQYF. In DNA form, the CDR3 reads TGTGCCAGCAGTTTAGCGGGACAGCCTTACGAGCAGTACTTC. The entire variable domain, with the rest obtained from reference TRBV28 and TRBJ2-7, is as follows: DVKVTQSSRYLVKRTGEKVFLECVQDMDHENMFWYRQDPGLGLRLIYFSYDVKMKEKGDIPEGYSVSREKKERFSLILESASTNQTSMYLCASSLAGQPYEQYFGPGTRLTVT.

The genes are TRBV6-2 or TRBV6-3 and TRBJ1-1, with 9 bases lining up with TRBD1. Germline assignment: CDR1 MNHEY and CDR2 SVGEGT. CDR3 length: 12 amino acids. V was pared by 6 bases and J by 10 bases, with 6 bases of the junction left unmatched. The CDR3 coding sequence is TGTGCCAGCAGCCCGGGACAGGGACTAGCTTTCTTT. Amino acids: CASSPGQGLAFF.